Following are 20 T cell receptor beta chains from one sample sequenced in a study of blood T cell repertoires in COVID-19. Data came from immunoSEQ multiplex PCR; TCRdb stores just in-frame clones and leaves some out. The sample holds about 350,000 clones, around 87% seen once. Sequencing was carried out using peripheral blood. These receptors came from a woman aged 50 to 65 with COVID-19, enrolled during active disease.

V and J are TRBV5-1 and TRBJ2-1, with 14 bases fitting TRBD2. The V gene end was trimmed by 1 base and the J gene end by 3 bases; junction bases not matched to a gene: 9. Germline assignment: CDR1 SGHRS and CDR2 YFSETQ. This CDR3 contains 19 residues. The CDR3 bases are TGCGCCAGCAGCTTGAAGCGCACGGGACTAGCGGGAGTCTACAATGAGCAGTTCTTC. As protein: CASSLKRTGLAGVYNEQFF.

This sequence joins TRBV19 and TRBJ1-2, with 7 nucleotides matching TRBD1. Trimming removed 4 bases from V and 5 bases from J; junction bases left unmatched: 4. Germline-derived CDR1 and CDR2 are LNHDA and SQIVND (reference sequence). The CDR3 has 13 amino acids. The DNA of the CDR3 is TGTGCCAGTAGTAGACAGGGCGTATATGGCTACACCTTC. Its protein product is CASSRQGVYGYTF. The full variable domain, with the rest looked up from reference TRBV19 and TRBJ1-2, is DGGITQSPKYLFRKEGQNVTLSCEQNLNHDAMYWYRQDPGQGLRLIYYSQIVNDFQKGDIAEGYSVSREKKESFPLTVTSAQKNPTAFYLCASSRQGVYGYTFGSGTRLTVV.

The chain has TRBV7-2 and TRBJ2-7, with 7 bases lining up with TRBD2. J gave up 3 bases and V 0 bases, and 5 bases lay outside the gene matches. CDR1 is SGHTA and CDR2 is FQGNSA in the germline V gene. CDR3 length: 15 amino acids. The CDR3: CASSLAMASGYEQYF. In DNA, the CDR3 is TGTGCCAGCAGCTTAGCTATGGCTAGCGGCTACGAGCAGTACTTC.

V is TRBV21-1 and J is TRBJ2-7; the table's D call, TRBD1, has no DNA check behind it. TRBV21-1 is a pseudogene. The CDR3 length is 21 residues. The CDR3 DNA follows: TGTGCCAGCAGCAAAGCCCGGGACAGGGGGATCGATTCAATAAGCCTCTACGAGCAGTACTTC. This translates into CASSKARDRGIDSISLYEQYF.

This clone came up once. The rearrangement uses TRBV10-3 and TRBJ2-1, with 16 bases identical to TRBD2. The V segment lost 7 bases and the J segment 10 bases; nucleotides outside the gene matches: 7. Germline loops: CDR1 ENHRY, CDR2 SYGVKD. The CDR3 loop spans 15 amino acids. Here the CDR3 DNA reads TGTGCCATCATGCCGGGACTAGCGGGAGGGCACGAGCAGTTCTTC. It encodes CAIMPGLAGGHEQFF.

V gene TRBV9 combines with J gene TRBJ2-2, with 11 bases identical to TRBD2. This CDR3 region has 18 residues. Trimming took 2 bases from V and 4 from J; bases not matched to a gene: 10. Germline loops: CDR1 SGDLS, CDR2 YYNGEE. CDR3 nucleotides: TGTGCCAGCAGCGTTAGTCTAGCGGGAGGTCTGGGCACCGGGGAGCTGTTTTTT. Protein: CASSVSLAGGLGTGELFF.

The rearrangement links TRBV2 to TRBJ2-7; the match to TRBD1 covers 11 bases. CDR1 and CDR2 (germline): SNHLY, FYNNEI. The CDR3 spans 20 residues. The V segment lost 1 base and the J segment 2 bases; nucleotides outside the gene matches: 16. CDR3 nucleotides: TGTGCCAGCAGTGAAGACTATCCTGGACAGGGGGCTAGCGGAACCTACGAGCAGTACTTC. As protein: CASSEDYPGQGASGTYEQYF.

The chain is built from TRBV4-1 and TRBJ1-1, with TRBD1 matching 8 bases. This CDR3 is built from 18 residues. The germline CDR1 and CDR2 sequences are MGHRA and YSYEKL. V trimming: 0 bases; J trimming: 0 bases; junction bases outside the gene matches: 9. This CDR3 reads CASSQDRGQGEMNTEAFF. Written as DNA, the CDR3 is TGCGCCAGCAGCCAAGATAGAGGACAGGGCGAAATGAACACTGAAGCTTTCTTT.

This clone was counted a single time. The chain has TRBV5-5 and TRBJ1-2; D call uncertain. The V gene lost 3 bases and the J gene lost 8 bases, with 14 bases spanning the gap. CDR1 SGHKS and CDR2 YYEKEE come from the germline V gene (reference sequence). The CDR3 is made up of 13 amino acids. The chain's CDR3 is CASSSPRAGGYTF. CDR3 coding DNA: TGTGCCAGCAGCTCCCCGAGGGCGGGGGGCTACACCTTC. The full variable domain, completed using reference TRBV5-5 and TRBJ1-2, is DAGVTQSPTHLIKTRGQQVTLRCSPISGHKSVSWYQQVLGQGPQFIFQYYEKEERGRGNFPDRFSARQFPNYSSELNVNALLLGDSALYLCASSSPRAGGYTFGSGTRLTVV.

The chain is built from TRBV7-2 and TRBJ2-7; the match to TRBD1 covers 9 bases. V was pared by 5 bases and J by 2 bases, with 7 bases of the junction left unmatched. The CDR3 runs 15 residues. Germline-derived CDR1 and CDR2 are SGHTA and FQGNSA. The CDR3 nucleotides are TGTGCCAGCAGCCTACCGGGACAGGGTACCTACGAGCAGTACTTC. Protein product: CASSLPGQGTYEQYF.

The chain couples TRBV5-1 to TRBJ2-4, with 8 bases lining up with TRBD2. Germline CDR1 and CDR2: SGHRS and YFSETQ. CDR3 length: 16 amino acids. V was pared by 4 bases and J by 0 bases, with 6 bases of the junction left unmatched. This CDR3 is CASSPTSGLAKNIQYF. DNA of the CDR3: TGCGCCAGCAGCCCAACTAGCGGCCTAGCCAAAAACATTCAGTACTTC.

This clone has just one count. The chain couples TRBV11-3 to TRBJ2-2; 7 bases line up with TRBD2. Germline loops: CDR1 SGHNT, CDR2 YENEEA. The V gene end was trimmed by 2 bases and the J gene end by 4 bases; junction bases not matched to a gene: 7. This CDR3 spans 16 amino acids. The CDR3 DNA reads TGTGCCAGCAGCTTACGGAGCGGGGCGATCACCGGGGAGCTGTTTTTT. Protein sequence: CASSLRSGAITGELFF. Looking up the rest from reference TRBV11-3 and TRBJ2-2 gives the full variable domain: EAGVVQSPRYKIIEKKQPVAFWCNPISGHNTLYWYLQNLGQGPELLIRYENEEAVDDSQLPKDRFSAERLKGVDSTLKIQPAELGDSAVYLCASSLRSGAITGELFFGEGSRLTVL.

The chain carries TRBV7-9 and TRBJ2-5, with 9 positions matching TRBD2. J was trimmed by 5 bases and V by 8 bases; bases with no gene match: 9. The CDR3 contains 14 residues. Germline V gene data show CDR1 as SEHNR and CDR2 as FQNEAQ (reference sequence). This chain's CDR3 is CASHEAGGWETQYF. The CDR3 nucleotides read TGTGCCAGCCACGAAGCGGGAGGATGGGAGACCCAGTACTTC.

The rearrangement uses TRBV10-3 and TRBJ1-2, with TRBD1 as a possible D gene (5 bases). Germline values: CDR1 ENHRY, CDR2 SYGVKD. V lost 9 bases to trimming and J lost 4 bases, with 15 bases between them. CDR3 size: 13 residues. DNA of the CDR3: TGTGCCATTCGAGCCGACAGCGCCTATGGCTACACCTTC. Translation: CAIRADSAYGYTF.

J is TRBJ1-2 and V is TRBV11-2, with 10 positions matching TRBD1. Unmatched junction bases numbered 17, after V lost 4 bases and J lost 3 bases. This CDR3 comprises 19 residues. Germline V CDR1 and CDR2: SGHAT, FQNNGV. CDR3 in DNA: TGTGCCAGCAGCTCCCGCGTGTTTATGGGGACAGGGGATCACTATGGCTACACCTTC. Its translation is CASSSRVFMGTGDHYGYTF. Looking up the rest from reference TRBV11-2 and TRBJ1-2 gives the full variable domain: EAGVAQSPRYKIIEKRQSVAFWCNPISGHATLYWYQQILGQGPKLLIQFQNNGVVDDSQLPKDRFSAERLKGVDSTLKIQPAKLEDSAVYLCASSSRVFMGTGDHYGYTFGSGTRLTVV.

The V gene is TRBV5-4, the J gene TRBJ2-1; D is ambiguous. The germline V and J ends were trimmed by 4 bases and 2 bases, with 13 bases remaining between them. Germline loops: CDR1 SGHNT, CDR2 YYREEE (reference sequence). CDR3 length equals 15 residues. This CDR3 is CASSPRAGPYNEQFF. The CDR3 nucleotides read TGTGCCAGCAGCCCCCGCGCTGGGCCCTACAATGAGCAGTTCTTC.

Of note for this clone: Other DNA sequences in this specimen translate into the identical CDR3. The CDR3 here is CASSYSTGRPGNTIYF. CDR3 bases: TGTGCCAGCAGTTACTCTACAGGGAGACCTGGAAACACCATATATTTT. The chain employs TRBV6-5 and TRBJ1-3; D perhaps matches TRBD1 (6 bases). The CDR3 has 16 residues. The V end was cut by 0 bases, the J end by 2 bases, with 11 bases between. CDR1 MNHEY and CDR2 SVGAGI come from the germline V gene.

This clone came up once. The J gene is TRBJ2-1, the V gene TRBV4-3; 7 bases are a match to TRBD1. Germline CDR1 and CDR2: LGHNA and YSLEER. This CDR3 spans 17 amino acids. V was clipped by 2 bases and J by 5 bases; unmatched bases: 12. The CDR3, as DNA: TGCGCCAGCAGCCAATCTGGGACAGACATTCGTAACAATGAGCAGTTCTTC. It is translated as CASSQSGTDIRNNEQFF.

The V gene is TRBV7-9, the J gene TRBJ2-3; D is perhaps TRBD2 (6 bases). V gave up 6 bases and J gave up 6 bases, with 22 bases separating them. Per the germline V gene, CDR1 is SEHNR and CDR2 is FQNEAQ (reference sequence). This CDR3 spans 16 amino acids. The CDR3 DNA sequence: TGTGCCAGCAGTTTCATTGCCGGGGCCCGGGGGGATACGCAGTATTTT. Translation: CASSFIAGARGDTQYF.

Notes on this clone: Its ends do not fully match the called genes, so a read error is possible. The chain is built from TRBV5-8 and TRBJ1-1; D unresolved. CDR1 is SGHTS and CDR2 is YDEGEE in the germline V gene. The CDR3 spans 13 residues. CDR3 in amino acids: CASRLAGYTEAFF. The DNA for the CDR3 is TGTGCCAGCAGGTTGGCGGGGTACACTGAAGCTTTCTTT.